The T cell receptor (beta chain) described here comes from a study of cytomegalovirus exposure and HLA in healthy donors. For the study at large: One earlier analysis, a look at 200 million or so T cells, found about 110 million unique TCR beta sequences.

PCR involved 60 Vbeta and 13 Jbeta primers. Assay: immunoSEQ multiplex PCR; the TCRdb copy retains only in-frame clones and omits some. The sample yields some 91,000 clones, around nine tenths seen once. The CDR3 totals 17 residues. Trimming left V 7 bases short and J 0 bases short, with 21 bases between. Germline CDR1 reads LNHDA; CDR2 reads SQIVND (reference sequence). About this clone itself: Its antigen remains unknown.

Notes on the study in general: In a later analysis, donors in an Asian-associated ancestry cluster reportedly had fewer N-insertions in productive TCRs than the cohort mean. With later analysis, a missense DCLRE1C variant became linked to TCR beta V- and J-gene trimming.

The sequencing input was PBMCs. The TCR was taken from a man aged 30 to 39 in good health and CMV-seropositive. The chain links TRBV19 to TRBJ1-1, with D maybe TRBD1 (5 bases). The CDR3 nucleotides read TGTGCCAGTACCCCTGTAAAAGGGGAAACTTTGAACACTGAAGCTTTCTTT. Translated: CASTPVKGETLNTEAFF. Variable domain in full (rest from reference TRBV19 and TRBJ1-1): DGGITQSPKYLFRKEGQNVTLSCEQNLNHDAMYWYRQDPGQGLRLIYYSQIVNDFQKGDIAEGYSVSREKKESFPLTVTSAQKNPTAFYLCASTPVKGETLNTEAFFGQGTRLTVV.